This note documents a single T cell receptor (beta chain) sequence. This record belongs to a study of radiation and T cells in renal cell carcinoma. Time point denoted: blood 2 weeks post-SBRT. Treatment: 15 Gy SBRT to primary tumor, nephrectomy 4 weeks later. The tumor was a clear cell renal cell carcinoma. V lost 6 bases and J 3 bases, leaving 20 bases between the germline ends. This CDR3 is built from 16 residues. Germline-derived CDR1 and CDR2 are MNHNY and SVGAGI (reference sequence). Measured with immunoSEQ multiplex PCR; TCRdb has only the in-frame clones, and not every one. The table lists tens of thousands of clones, roughly 80% of them singletons.

The sequence was collected from a woman between 65 and 79 years old with renal cell carcinoma. Material: blood, obtained from a patient whose treatment included radiotherapy and nephrectomy. The V call is TRBV6-6, the J call TRBJ1-1, with D tentatively TRBD1 (5 bases). The CDR3 DNA is TGTGCCAGCAGCCCTAGGTCGGGGGTAAAAGACACTGAAGCTTTCTTT. It translates to CASSPRSGVKDTEAFF.